This entry is about one TCR beta chain. The CDR3 has 13 amino acids. Germline CDR1 SSHAT, CDR2 FNYEAQ (reference sequence). The germline V and J ends were trimmed by 3 bases and 1 base, with 7 bases remaining between them. Some clones are missing from TCRdb's copy, which holds only in-frame ones; the method was immunoSEQ multiplex PCR. In the table there are about 82,000 clones, approximately 82% of which are singletons. This entry is derived from a study of OX40 agonist ivuxolimab in advanced cancers. The wider study: Patients were dosed with the agonistic anti-OX40 (CD134) antibody ivuxolimab. Patients received ivuxolimab, an intravenous treatment, every 2 weeks at 0.01 to 10 mg/kg.

Cycle 7 day 1, cycle 4 day 1, and baseline were the timepoints at which blood was sampled. The source is an adult with an advanced solid tumor such as melanoma, head and neck, liver or kidney cancer. V and J are TRBV7-7 and TRBJ2-7; tentative D call: TRBD1 (5 bases). Specimen: CD4+ or CD8+ T cells sorted from blood, collected in a trial of the OX40 agonist ivuxolimab. The CDR3 loop is CASSLTASYEQYF. The CDR3 DNA reads as TGTGCCAGCAGCTTGACAGCATCCTACGAGCAGTACTTC.